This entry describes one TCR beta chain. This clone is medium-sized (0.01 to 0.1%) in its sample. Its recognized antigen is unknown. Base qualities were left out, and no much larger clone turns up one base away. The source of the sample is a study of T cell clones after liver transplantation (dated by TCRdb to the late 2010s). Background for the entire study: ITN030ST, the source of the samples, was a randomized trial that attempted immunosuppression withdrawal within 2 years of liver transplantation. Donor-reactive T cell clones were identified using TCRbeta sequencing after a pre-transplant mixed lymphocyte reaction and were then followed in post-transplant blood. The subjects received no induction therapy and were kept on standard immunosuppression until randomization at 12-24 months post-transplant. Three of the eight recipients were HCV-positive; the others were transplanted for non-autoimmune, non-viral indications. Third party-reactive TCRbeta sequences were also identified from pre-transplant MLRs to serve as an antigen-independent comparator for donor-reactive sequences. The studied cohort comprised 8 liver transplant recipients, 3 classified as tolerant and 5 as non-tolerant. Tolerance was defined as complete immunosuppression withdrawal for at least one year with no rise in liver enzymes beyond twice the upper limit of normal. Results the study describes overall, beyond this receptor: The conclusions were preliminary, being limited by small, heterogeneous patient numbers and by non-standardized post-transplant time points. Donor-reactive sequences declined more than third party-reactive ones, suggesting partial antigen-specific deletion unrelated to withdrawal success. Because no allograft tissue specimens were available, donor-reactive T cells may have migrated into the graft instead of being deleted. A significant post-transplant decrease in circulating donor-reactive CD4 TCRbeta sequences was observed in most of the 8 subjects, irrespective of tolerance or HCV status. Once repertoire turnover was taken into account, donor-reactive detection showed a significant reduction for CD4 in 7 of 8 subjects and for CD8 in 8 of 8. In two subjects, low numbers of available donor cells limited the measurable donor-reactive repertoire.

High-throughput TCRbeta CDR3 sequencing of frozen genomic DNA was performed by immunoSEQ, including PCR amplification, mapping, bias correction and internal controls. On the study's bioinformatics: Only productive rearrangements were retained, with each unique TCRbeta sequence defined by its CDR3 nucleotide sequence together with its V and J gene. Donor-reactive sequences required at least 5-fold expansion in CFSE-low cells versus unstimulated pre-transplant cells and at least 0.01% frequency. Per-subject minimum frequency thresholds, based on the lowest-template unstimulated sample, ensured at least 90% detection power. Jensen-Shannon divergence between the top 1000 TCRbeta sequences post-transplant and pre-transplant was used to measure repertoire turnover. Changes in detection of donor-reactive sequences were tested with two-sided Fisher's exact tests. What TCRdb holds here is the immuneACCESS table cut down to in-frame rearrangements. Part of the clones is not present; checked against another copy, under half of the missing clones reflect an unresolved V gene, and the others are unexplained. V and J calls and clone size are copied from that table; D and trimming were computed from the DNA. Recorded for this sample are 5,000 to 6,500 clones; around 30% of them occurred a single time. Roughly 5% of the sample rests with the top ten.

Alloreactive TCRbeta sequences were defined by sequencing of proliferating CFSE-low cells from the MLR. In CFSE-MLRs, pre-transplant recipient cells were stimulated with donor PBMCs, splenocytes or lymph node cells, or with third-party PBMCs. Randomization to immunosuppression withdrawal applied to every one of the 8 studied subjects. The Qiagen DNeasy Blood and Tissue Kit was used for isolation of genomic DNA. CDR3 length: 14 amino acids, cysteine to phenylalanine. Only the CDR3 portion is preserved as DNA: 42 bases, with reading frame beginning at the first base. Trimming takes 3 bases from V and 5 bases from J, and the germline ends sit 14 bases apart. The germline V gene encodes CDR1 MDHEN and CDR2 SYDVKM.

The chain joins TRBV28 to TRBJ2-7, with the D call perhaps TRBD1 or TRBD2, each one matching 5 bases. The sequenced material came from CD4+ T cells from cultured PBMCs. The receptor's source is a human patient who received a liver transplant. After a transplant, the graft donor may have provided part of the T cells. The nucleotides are TGTGCCAGCAGTTTCATGGGGGTAAGGGACGAGCAGTACTTC. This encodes CASSFMGVRDEQYF. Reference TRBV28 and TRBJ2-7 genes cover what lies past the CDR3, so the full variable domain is DVKVTQSSRYLVKRTGEKVFLECVQDMDHENMFWYRQDPGLGLRLIYFSYDVKMKEKGDIPEGYSVSREKKERFSLILESASTNQTSMYLCASSFMGVRDEQYFGPGTRLTVT.